Given below is one T cell receptor beta chain in context. Second-dose recipients at about 4 or about 12 weeks were treated as one pooled group. The record originates from a study of T cell responses to AZD1222 COVID-19 vaccine. Method: immunoSEQ multiplex PCR; TCRdb's copy keeps in-frame clones and lacks some. The sample yields 140,000 to 150,000 clones, about 90% seen once. The CDR3 totals 18 residues. Unmatched junction bases numbered 13, after V lost 6 bases and J lost 5 bases. Germline V lookup: CDR1 SNHLY, CDR2 FYNNEI. The gene calls are TRBV2 and TRBJ2-5; 15 nucleotides line up with TRBD2. The starting material was peripheral blood, obtained 28 days after the second AZD1222 dose. The TCR sequence derives from an adult who received the AZD1222 COVID-19 vaccine. The CDR3 is CASSLTRTSGGARETQYF. The CDR3 DNA reads TGTGCCAGCAGCCTCACCCGGACTAGCGGGGGGGCTAGGGAGACCCAGTACTTC.